The present T cell receptor (beta chain) was sequenced within a study of cytomegalovirus exposure and HLA in healthy donors. PCR was performed using 60 Vbeta and 13 Jbeta primers. Profiling relied on immunoSEQ multiplex PCR, and the TCRdb table lists in-frame clones only, not all of them. This sample has over 100,000 clones; 75% to 85% occur once, and the top ten carry 1.3% to 1.5%. Between the trimmed V and J ends, which lost 6 bases and 2 bases, there was a span of 13 bases. In germline, CDR1 is LNHDA, CDR2 SQIVND (reference sequence). CDR3 length: 14 residues. This receptor was identified in a woman in her thirties or forties in good health and CMV-seronegative. Sequenced: PBMCs. This sequence joins TRBV19 and TRBJ1-2; tentative D call: TRBD1 (5 bases). CDR3 amino acids: CASRPSGGNYGYTF. For the CDR3, the DNA is TGTGCCAGTAGACCGAGCGGGGGGAACTATGGCTACACCTTC.